This T cell receptor (beta chain) is from a study of cytomegalovirus exposure and HLA in healthy donors. Findings of the study overall: The classifier reportedly diagnosed cytomegalovirus status with high sensitivity and specificity.

Remarks on this clone: Its antigen is unknown.

It was the approximately 130-subject validation cohort, separate from the roughly 700-subject first cohort, to which the donors belonged. Sequenced by immunoSEQ multiplex PCR; TCRdb stores in-frame clones only, minus some. The sample holds over 200,000 clones, 75% to 90% seen once. CDR1 is MGHRA and CDR2 is YSYEKL in the germline V gene. The CDR3 runs to 16 residues. Trimming took off 0 bases at V and 0 bases at J, with 9 bases between the two ends. Sequences were obtained from PBMCs. The rearrangement joins TRBV4-1 to TRBJ1-3; D is unresolved. The origin of this receptor is a woman in her 30s in good health and CMV-seropositive. CDR3 bases: TGCGCCAGCAGCCAAGAAGGTTCACTCTCTGGAAACACCATATATTTT. Translated: CASSQEGSLSGNTIYF.